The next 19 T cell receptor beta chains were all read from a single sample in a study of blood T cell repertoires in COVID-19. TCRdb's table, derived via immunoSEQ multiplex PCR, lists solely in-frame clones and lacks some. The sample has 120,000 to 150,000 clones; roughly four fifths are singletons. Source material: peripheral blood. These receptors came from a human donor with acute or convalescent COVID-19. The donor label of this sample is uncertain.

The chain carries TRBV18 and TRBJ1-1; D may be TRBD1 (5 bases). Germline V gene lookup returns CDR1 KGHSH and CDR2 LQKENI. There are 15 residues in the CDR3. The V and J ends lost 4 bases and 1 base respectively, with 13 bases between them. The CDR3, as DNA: TGTGCCAGCTCACTACTAAGGGACTCGAACACTGAAGCTTTCTTT. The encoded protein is CASSLLRDSNTEAFF.

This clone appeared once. The CDR3 DNA reads as TGCGCCAGCAGCCATCAACAGGGGGACTATGGCTACACCTTC. Translation gives CASSHQQGDYGYTF. The chain employs TRBV5-1 and TRBJ1-2; TRBD1 matches at 8 bases. After removal of 4 bases from V and 3 bases from J, the junction contained 5 bases not matched to a gene. The germline gives CDR1 SGHRS, CDR2 YFSETQ. This CDR3 comprises 14 residues.

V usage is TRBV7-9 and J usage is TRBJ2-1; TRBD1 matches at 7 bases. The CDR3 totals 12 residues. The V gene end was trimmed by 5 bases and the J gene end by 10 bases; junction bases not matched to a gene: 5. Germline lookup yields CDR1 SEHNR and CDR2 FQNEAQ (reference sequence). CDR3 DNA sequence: TGTGCCAGCAGCCTACAGGGGTGGGAGCAGTTCTTC. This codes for CASSLQGWEQFF.

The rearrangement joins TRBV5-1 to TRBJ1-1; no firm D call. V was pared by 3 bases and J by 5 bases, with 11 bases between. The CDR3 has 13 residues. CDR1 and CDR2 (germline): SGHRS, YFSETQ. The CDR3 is CASSSLPGTEAFF. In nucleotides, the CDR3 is TGCGCCAGCAGCTCCCTCCCGGGGACTGAAGCTTTCTTT.

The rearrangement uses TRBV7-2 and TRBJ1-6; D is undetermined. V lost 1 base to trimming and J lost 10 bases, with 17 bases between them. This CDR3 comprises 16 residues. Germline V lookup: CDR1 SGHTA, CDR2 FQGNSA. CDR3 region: CASSLVSASSKSPLHF. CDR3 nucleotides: TGTGCCAGCAGCTTAGTTTCCGCTTCCTCTAAATCACCCCTCCACTTT.

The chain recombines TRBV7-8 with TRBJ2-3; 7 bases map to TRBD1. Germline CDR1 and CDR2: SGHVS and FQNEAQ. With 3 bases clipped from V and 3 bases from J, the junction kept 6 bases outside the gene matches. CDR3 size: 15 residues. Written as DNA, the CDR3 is TGTGCCAGCAGCTTCCGACAGGGTTTGACAGATACGCAGTATTTT. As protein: CASSFRQGLTDTQYF.

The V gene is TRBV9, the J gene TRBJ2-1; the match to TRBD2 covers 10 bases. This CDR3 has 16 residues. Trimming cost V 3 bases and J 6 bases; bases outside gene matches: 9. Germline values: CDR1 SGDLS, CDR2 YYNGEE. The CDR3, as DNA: TGTGCCAGCAGCGAGGCAGCGGGGGGGCCCAGCAATGAGCAGTTCTTC. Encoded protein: CASSEAAGGPSNEQFF.

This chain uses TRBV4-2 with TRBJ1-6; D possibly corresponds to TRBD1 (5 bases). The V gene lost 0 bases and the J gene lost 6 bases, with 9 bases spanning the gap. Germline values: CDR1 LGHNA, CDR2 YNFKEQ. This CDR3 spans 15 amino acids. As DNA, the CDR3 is TGTGCCAGCAGCCAAGATGGACAAATTAATTCACCCCTCCACTTT. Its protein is CASSQDGQINSPLHF.

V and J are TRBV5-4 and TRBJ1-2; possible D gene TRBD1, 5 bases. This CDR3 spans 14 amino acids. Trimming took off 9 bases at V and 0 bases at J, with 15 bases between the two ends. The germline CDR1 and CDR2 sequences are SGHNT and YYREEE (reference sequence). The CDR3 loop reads CAISQGGTNYGYTF. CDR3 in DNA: TGTGCCATCTCGCAGGGTGGGACTAACTATGGCTACACCTTC.

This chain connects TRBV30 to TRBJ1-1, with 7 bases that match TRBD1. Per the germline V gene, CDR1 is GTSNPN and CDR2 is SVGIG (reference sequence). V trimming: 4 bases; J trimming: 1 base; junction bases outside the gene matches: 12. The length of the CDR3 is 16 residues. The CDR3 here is CAWNLPPGQRNTEAFF. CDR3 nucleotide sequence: TGTGCCTGGAATTTGCCCCCGGGACAGCGGAACACTGAAGCTTTCTTT.

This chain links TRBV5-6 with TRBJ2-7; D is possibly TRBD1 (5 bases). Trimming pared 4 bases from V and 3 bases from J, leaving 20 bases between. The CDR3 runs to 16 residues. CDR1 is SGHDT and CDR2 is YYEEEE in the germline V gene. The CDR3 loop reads CASSLGALKLRYEQYF. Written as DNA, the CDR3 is TGTGCCAGCAGCCTAGGGGCCCTTAAACTACGCTACGAGCAGTACTTC. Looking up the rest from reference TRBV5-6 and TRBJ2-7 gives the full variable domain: DAGVTQSPTHLIKTRGQQVTLRCSPKSGHDTVSWYQQALGQGPQFIFQYYEEEERQRGNFPDRFSGHQFPNYSSELNVNALLLGDSALYLCASSLGALKLRYEQYFGPGTRLTVT.

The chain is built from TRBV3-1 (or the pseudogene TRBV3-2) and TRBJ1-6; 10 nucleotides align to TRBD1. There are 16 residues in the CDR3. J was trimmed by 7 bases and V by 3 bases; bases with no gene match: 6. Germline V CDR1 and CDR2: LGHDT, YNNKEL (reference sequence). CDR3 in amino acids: CASSHPPGQGNSPLHF. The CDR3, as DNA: TGTGCCAGCAGCCACCCACCGGGACAGGGGAATTCACCCCTCCACTTT.

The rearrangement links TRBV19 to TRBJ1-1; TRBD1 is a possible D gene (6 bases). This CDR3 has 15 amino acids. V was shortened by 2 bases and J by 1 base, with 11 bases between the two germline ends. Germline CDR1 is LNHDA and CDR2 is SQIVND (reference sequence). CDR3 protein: CASSILADRNTEAFF. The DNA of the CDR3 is TGTGCCAGTAGTATACTCGCGGACAGGAACACTGAAGCTTTCTTT.

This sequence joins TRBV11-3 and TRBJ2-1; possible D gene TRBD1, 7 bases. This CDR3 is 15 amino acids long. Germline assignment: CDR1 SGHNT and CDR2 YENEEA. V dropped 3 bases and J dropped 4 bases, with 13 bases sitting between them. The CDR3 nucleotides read TGTGCCAGCAGCTTGGGGCAGGGGGGTTACAATGAGCAGTTCTTC. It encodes CASSLGQGGYNEQFF.

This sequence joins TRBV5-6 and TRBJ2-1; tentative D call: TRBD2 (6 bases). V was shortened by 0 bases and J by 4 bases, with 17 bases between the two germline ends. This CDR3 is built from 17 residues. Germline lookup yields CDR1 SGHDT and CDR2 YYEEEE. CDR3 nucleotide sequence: TGTGCCAGCAGCTTGGATGTGGGGGACTCGTTATACAATGAGCAGTTCTTC. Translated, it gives CASSLDVGDSLYNEQFF.

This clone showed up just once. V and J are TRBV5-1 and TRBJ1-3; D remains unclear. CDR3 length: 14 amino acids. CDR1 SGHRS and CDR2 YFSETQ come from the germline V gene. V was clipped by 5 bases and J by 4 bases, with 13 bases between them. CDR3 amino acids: CASSPTGTGNTIYF. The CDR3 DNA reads TGCGCCAGCAGTCCTACGGGAACCGGAAACACCATATATTTT.

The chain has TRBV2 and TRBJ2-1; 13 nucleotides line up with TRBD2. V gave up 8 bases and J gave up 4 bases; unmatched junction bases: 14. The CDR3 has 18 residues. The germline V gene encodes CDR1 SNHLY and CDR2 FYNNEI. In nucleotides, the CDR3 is TGTGCCAGCCAAACGGCCCGACTAGCGGGGGGCCATTACAATGAGCAGTTCTTC. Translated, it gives CASQTARLAGGHYNEQFF.

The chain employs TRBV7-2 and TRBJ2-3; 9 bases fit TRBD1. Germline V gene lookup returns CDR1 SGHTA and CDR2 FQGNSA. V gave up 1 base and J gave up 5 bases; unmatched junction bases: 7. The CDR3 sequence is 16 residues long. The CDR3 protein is CASSLVGTGSGDTQYF. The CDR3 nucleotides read TGTGCCAGCAGCTTAGTAGGGACAGGGTCGGGAGATACGCAGTATTTT. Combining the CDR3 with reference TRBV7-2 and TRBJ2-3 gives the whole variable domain GAGVSQSPSNKVTEKGKDVELRCDPISGHTALYWYRQSLGQGLEFLIYFQGNSAPDKSGLPSDRFSAERTGGSVSTLTIQRTQQEDSAVYLCASSLVGTGSGDTQYFGPGTRLTVL.

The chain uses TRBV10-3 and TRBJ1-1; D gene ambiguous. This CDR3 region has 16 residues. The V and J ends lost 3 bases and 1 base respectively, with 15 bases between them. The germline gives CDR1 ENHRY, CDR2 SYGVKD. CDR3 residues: CAISDPGKGENTEAFF. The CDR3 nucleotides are TGTGCCATCAGTGACCCCGGGAAGGGCGAGAACACTGAAGCTTTCTTT.